The rows below give T cell receptor beta chains drawn from one sample of a study of T-cell reconstitution after alpha-beta-depleted transplantation in children. One entry per CDR3 protein, called by TCRdb with MiXCR from the PCR reads. The sample has about 610,000 distinct CDR3 sequences; 25% to 30% are singletons. Sequencing was performed on PBMCs, taken before TCRalphabeta/CD19-depleted stem cell transplant. Receptors were obtained from a boy under three years old with Wiskott-Aldrich syndrome, due to receive a stem cell transplant. The CDR3 runs from the conserved cysteine through the conserved F or W. Clone size, where shown, is once, few, many, or a class for clones that have expanded.

clone_size	v_call	j_call	cdr3_aa
few	TRBV5-1	TRBJ2-7	CASSLRGGPYEQYF
NA	TRBV20-1	TRBJ2-2	CSARLAGGPITGELFF
NA	TRBV5-1	TRBJ2-7	CASSSNPQSYEQYF
few	TRBV12-3/TRBV12-4	TRBJ2-3	CASSLMTGVTDTQYF
few	TRBV5-1	TRBJ2-5	CASSFTPSSQETQYF
few	TRBV20-1	TRBJ2-7	CSASLPRGGLYEQYF
NA	TRBV19	TRBJ2-6	CASSFRRFSGANVLTF
NA	TRBV6-1	TRBJ2-5	CASSEETSGRYQETQYF
few	TRBV6-2/TRBV6-3	TRBJ2-7	CASSYSIRGTYEQYF
few	TRBV29-1	TRBJ1-1	CSVGEMRGMTEAFF
few	TRBV5-1	TRBJ1-2	CASSSKNYGYTF
few	TRBV20-1	TRBJ2-7	CSASGISYEQYF
few	TRBV7-2	TRBJ2-3	CASSLARGRGNTQYF
NA	TRBV10-3	TRBJ2-4	CAISESWGVRGRAKNIQYF
many	TRBV2	TRBJ2-5	CASSEETQYF
few	TRBV5-6	TRBJ1-4	CASSLDNEKLFF
NA	TRBV20-1	TRBJ2-1	CSASPPSGTYNEQFF
few	TRBV5-1	TRBJ1-2	CASSFSGTYGYTF
NA	TRBV27	TRBJ2-7	CASSFSSLGLEQYF
NA	TRBV4-2	TRBJ2-1	CASSQGLANYNEQFF
NA	TRBV19	TRBJ2-7	CASSMVRDYEQYF
NA	TRBV15	TRBJ2-1	CATSRDLGTSGSEQFF
NA	TRBV6-1	TRBJ2-7	CASTKIRDRDYEQYF
NA	TRBV12-3/TRBV12-4	TRBJ1-1	CASSHTGVAVNTEAFF
few	TRBV20-1	TRBJ2-3	CSARDLQGTDTQYF
few	TRBV29-1	TRBJ2-2	CSVEDLGGELFF
few	TRBV14	TRBJ2-2	CASSQFTNTGELFF
NA	TRBV20-1	TRBJ1-1	CSARVPPTGGGVF
NA	TRBV7-3	TRBJ2-1	CASSYRGGNEQFF
few	TRBV13	TRBJ2-1	CASSLFSGRGNEQFF
NA	TRBV5-1	TRBJ2-2	CASSIGQGAGELFF
few	TRBV5-1	TRBJ2-4	CASSLMYQDIQYF
many	TRBV12-3/TRBV12-4	TRBJ2-3	CASSLRDSTDTQYF
NA	TRBV19	TRBJ1-5	CASSNRDRVRNQPQHF
NA	TRBV20-1	TRBJ2-3	CSARVWTRGPDTQYF
NA	TRBV6-5	TRBJ2-7	CASGSRVTDSYEQYF
NA	TRBV6-1	TRBJ2-7	CASSGLAGGPAEQYF
NA	TRBV6-1	TRBJ1-1	CASRASKDTEAFF
NA	TRBV15	TRBJ2-5	CATSRDKIGSGSETQYF
NA	TRBV27	TRBJ2-3	CACRKGELADTQYF
NA	TRBV7-9	TRBJ2-2	CASSLWQYTGELFF
few	TRBV10-3	TRBJ2-7	CAIRDGTSGSYEQYF
NA	TRBV5-1	TRBJ1-1	CASSLEWPTGMNTEAFF
few	TRBV20-1	TRBJ2-2	CSARDWGLAGGPGELFF
few	TRBV5-6	TRBJ2-1	CASSLMGLAGVENEQFF
few	TRBV12-3/TRBV12-4	TRBJ2-7	CASSYRGRNSYEQYF
NA	TRBV30	TRBJ2-1	CAWSVGSSYNEQFF
few	TRBV7-9	TRBJ2-1	CASSSTSGSGGEQFF
many	TRBV5-1	TRBJ2-7	CASSGSSGRAYEQYF
NA	TRBV20-1	TRBJ2-3	CSARQFPGADTQYF
few	TRBV4-2	TRBJ2-7	CASSQDDTSGPSYEQYF
few	TRBV20-1	TRBJ1-2	CSASGARSFYAGYTF
NA	TRBV6-1	TRBJ1-1	CASSQLWTRPNTEAFF
NA	TRBV5-1	TRBJ1-1	CASKIEGAAFF
NA	TRBV12-3/TRBV12-4	TRBJ1-1	CASSFWYPNTEAFF
NA	TRBV20-1	TRBJ1-6	CSARGTGEGDSPLHF